This T cell receptor beta chain was recorded in a study of CD8 T cells in Susac syndrome. The study, taken as a whole, reports: It was acknowledged in the study that the number of individuals who were included in its TCR sequencing and HLA analysis was relatively small.

Stable or active relapsing-remitting multiple sclerosis, untreated and meeting revised McDonald criteria, defined the controls. A quantity of roughly 0.5 to 1 ug RNA underwent reverse transcription using random hexamers. TCRdb re-called the immunoSEQ multiplex PCR reads through MiXCR, storing one row per CDR3 protein. The sample comprises 330,000 or so distinct CDR3 sequences, about 88% of which are singletons, and more than 0.15% rests with the top ten. As concerns this clonotype: Its antigen is undetermined.

This CDR3 has 12 residues. Trimming shortened V by 10 bases and J by 6 bases, and 13 bases separated the two germline ends. The receptor was isolated from a human donor with multiple sclerosis. The genes are TRBV12-3 or TRBV12-4 and TRBJ2-1; D is possibly TRBD1 or TRBD2 (5 bases each). Sequencing was performed on CD8+ T cells from PBMCs. In DNA form, the CDR3 reads TGTGCCACTACTGGGGGAGCCAATGAGCAGTTCTTC. Protein sequence: CATTGGANEQFF.